A single T cell receptor beta chain is shown here with its context. Some clones are missing from TCRdb's copy, which holds only in-frame ones; the method was immunoSEQ multiplex PCR. This table holds some 46,000 clones, roughly 88% found once. The CDR3 length is 16 residues. V was cut by 6 bases and J by 5 bases, with 19 bases left in between. Germline CDR1 and CDR2: ENHRY and SYGVKD. The data belong to a study of OX40 agonist ivuxolimab in advanced cancers. Overall study: Intravenous ivuxolimab at 0.01 to 10 mg/kg was given to patients every 2 weeks.

The sequenced sample was CD4+ or CD8+ T cells sorted from blood, obtained in a trial of the OX40 agonist ivuxolimab. The clonotype was recovered from an adult with an advanced solid tumor such as melanoma, head and neck, liver or kidney cancer. The chain is built from TRBV10-3 and TRBJ2-2; TRBD2 might be the D (6 bases). The CDR3 DNA sequence: TGTGCCATCAGGGGGACGGGAGAGGGAAGTACCGGGGAGCTGTTTTTT. Residues: CAIRGTGEGSTGELFF.